What follows is one T cell receptor beta chain and its context. Cohort allocation depended upon clinical history that participants reported. This entry comes from a study of blood T cell repertoires in COVID-19. Study-wide background: From T cells, B-cell-depleted T cells, or PBMCs came the material, which was cDNA or gDNA.

V was clipped by 0 bases and J by 8 bases, with 7 bases between them. Germline lookup yields CDR1 SQVTM and CDR2 ANQGSEA. This CDR3 has 11 residues. The method was immunoSEQ multiplex PCR; TCRdb's version includes in-frame clones alone and lacks a portion of them. In the table there are over 250,000 clones, roughly 80% of which are singletons. Sequencing was done on a sample of PBMCs or T cells enriched from blood (not recorded which). The sequence was obtained from a man in his forties or fifties who had been exposed to COVID-19. The chain recombines TRBV29-1 with TRBJ1-2; a weak D match, TRBD1 (6 bases). CDR3 DNA sequence: TGCAGCGTTGAAGAAGACAGGGGCTACACCTTC. It encodes CSVEEDRGYTF.